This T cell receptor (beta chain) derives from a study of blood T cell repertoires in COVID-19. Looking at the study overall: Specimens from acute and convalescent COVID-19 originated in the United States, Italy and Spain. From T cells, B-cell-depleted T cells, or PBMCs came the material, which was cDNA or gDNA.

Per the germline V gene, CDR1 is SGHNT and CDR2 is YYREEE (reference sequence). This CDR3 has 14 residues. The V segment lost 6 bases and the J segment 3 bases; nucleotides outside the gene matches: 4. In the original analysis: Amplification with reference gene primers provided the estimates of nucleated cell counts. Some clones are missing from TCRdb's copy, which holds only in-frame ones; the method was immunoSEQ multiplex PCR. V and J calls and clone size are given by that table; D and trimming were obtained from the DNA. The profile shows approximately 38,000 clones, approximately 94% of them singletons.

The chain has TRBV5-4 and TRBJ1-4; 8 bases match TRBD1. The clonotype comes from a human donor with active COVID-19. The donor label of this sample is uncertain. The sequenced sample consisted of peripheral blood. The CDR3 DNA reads TGTGCCAGCACCGACAGGGGTGCTAATGAAAAACTGTTTTTT. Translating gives CASTDRGANEKLFF.